This is a list of T cell receptor beta chains from one sample in a study of control samples from healthy donors and cancer patients. Libraries were prepared by immunoSEQ multiplex PCR; TCRdb keeps only in-frame clonotypes and omits some of them. The table includes some 130,000 clones, just under 90% detected once. Sequenced sample: PBMCs. These receptors all stem from a man between 45 and 60 years old with head and neck cancer. The CDR3 runs from the conserved cysteine through the conserved F or W. A D gene is named only where the DNA matches it firmly. Size is stated for part of the rows, as once, few or many counts, or as a class when the clone is expanded.

clone_size j_call v_call d_call cdr3_nt cdr3_aa
few TRBJ1-4 TRBV7-9 - TGTGCCAGCAGCTTAATAAGGGCCCAGGAACTGTTTTTT CASSLIRAQELFF
once TRBJ2-7 TRBV2 - TGTGCCAGCAGTGAGACCACCCACCGGGAGACCCACGAGCAGTACTTC CASSETTHRETHEQYF
- TRBJ2-6 TRBV5-1 TRBD2 TGCGCCAGCCGCGGGAGGGGGGGCCTCCCTGGGGCCAACGTCCTGACTTTC CASRGRGGLPGANVLTF
- TRBJ2-7 TRBV28 - TGTGCCAGCAGTCTCCTCGGGACGGGCGCCTACGAGCAGTACTTC CASSLLGTGAYEQYF
- TRBJ1-5 TRBV28 - TGTGCCAGCAGTTCCGCTGACAGACACAATCAGCCCCAGCATTTT CASSSADRHNQPQHF
once TRBJ2-1 TRBV11-3 - TGTGCCAGCAGCTTAGGGACTACCAATGAGCAGTTCTTC CASSLGTTNEQFF
- TRBJ2-2 TRBV29-1 TRBD2 TGCAGCGTTGAAATAATGACTAGCGGGAGTAGCGGGGAGCTGTTTTTT CSVEIMTSGSSGELFF
- TRBJ1-1 TRBV11-2 - TGTGCCAGCAGCTTAGATATGCTTCTAGCTTTCTTT CASSLDMLLAFF
- TRBJ1-1 TRBV29-1 - TGCAGCGTTGAAGATTCGGCGGTGGGGGGCACTGAAGCTTTCTTT CSVEDSAVGGTEAFF
- TRBJ1-1 TRBV18 TRBD1 TGTGCCAGCTCACCCCGGGACAGCGAAGCTTTCTTT CASSPRDSEAFF
- TRBJ2-3 TRBV15 - TGTGCCACCAGCAACGACAGGAACACAGATACGCAGTATTTT CATSNDRNTDTQYF
- TRBJ2-5 TRBV12-3/TRBV12-4 - TGTGCCAGCAGTTTAGGTCTTAAGGGGACCCAGTACTTC CASSLGLKGTQYF
few TRBJ1-1 TRBV19 - TGTGCCAGTAGTATCCAGGCCGAAACTACTGAAGCTTTCTTT CASSIQAETTEAFF
- TRBJ2-7 TRBV5-1 TRBD1 TGCGCCAGCAGCTTGGAGGGGGCTACGTACGAGCAGTACTTC CASSLEGATYEQYF
- TRBJ1-5 TRBV28 - TGTGCCAGCAGTTTCCAGAAGGAGACGGGTCAGCCCCAGCATTTT CASSFQKETGQPQHF
- TRBJ2-5 TRBV29-1 TRBD1 TGCAGCGGATCAGGGGGAGAGACCCAGTACTTC CSGSGGETQYF
- TRBJ2-1 TRBV30 TRBD2 TGTGCCTGGAGGGCGGGGCGGGGGGGCTTCCCGTACAATGAGCAGTTCTTC CAWRAGRGGFPYNEQFF
few TRBJ2-1 TRBV29-1 - TGCAGCGTTGTGCAGCCTGGGGATGAGCAGTTCTTC CSVVQPGDEQFF
- TRBJ2-1 TRBV7-2 TRBD2 TGTGCCAGCAGCTTAGCTAGCGGGGGATACAATGAGCAGTTCTTC CASSLASGGYNEQFF
once TRBJ2-7 TRBV5-4 TRBD1 TGTGCCAGCAGCGCCCACAGGGGTTCCAACGAGCAGTACTTC CASSAHRGSNEQYF
- TRBJ1-3 TRBV5-4 TRBD1 TGTGCCAGCAGCTACCTTAGGGGGCAGGGGGATTCTGGAAACACCATATATTTT CASSYLRGQGDSGNTIYF
- TRBJ2-5 TRBV6-6 TRBD1 TGTGCCAGCAGCTACAGCCAGGGGGCTGGAGAGACCCAGTACTTC CASSYSQGAGETQYF
few TRBJ1-2 TRBV23-1 - TGCGCCAGCAGTCAATATGGGACACTCCAATGTGGCTACACCTTC CASSQYGTLQCGYTF
- TRBJ2-5 TRBV3-1/TRBV3-2 TRBD1 TGTGCCAGCAGCCAAGCAGCCCCTCAGGGGGCTGAGACCCAGTACTTC CASSQAAPQGAETQYF
- TRBJ1-4 TRBV5-1 - TGCGCCAGCAGCTTGGGACAGATGAATGAAAAACTGTTTTTT CASSLGQMNEKLFF
- TRBJ2-7 TRBV6-5 - TGTGCCAGCAGTTACCTAGGGGTTTCGGAGCAGTACTTC CASSYLGVSEQYF
- TRBJ2-7 TRBV7-6 TRBD2 TGTGCCAGCAGCCCGAGCGGGGGGCACCTCCGGGAAGAGCAGTACTTC CASSPSGGHLREEQYF
- TRBJ2-1 TRBV24-1 - TGTGCCACCAGTGATTTTGGGTTTGGCGAGCAGTTCTTC CATSDFGFGEQFF
- TRBJ2-5 TRBV28 TRBD1 TGTGCCAGCAGTTTTCCGCCGGGACAGGAGGAAGAGACCCAGTACTTC CASSFPPGQEEETQYF
- TRBJ2-2 TRBV3-1/TRBV3-2 TRBD1 TGTGCCAGCAGCCTCATCAGGGGGCACACCGGGGAGCTGTTTTTT CASSLIRGHTGELFF
- TRBJ1-2 TRBV5-1 TRBD1 TGCGCCAGCAGCGAGGGACAGATCTATGGCTACACCTTC CASSEGQIYGYTF
- TRBJ2-7 TRBV7-9 TRBD2 TGTGCCAGCAGCTTAGCAATGGGACTAGCGGGACATGAGCAGTACTTC CASSLAMGLAGHEQYF
- TRBJ1-6 TRBV19 - TGTGCCAGTAGTATGGGGGAGAGGGCGAGCTCCTATAATTCACCCCTCCACTTT CASSMGERASSYNSPLHF
- TRBJ2-5 TRBV5-6 - TGTGCCAGCAGCACATTCACCGGGACTGGATCCGCCCAAGAGACCCAGTACTTC CASSTFTGTGSAQETQYF
- TRBJ2-7 TRBV2 - TGTGCCAGCAGTGTAACGGGACTCTACTACGAGCAGTACTTC CASSVTGLYYEQYF
few TRBJ1-6 TRBV7-8 - TGTGCCAGCAGCTTAGATGGGAGTTACTCACCCCTCCACTTT CASSLDGSYSPLHF
- TRBJ2-5 TRBV29-1 - TGCAGCGTTGAGGGTGGGTGGCAGGATCTACAAGAGACCCAGTACTTC CSVEGGWQDLQETQYF
- TRBJ2-7 TRBV29-1 TRBD1 TGCAGCGTTGGAGACAGGGACCCCTACGAGCAGTACTTC CSVGDRDPYEQYF
- TRBJ2-3 TRBV5-4 - TGTGCCAGCAGCTTGGATCTGGGGGATACGCAGTATTTT CASSLDLGDTQYF
- TRBJ1-3 TRBV6-6 TRBD1 TGTGCCAGCAGCCGCAAAGGGTGGGACAGGAGCTCTGAGGCCACCGGAAACACCATATATTTT CASSRKGWDRSSEATGNTIYF
- TRBJ2-3 TRBV5-4 - TGTGCCAGCAGCTTGCGGGAAGCGGGAGATACGCAGTATTTT CASSLREAGDTQYF
- TRBJ2-7 TRBV6-5 - TGTGCCAGCCCCTTATGGGACTACGAGCAGTACTTC CASPLWDYEQYF